These T cell receptor beta chains were read from a single sample in a study of blood T cell repertoires in COVID-19. Assay: immunoSEQ multiplex PCR; the TCRdb copy retains only in-frame clones and omits some. Here the sample spans about 87,000 clones, about 85% being singletons. Sequencing was done on a sample of peripheral blood. These TCRs come from a woman of 80 years or more with COVID-19, enrolled during active disease. The CDR3 runs from the conserved cysteine through the conserved F or W. Fields, in order: D gene, clone size, V gene, J gene, CDR3 protein, CDR3 DNA. D genes are given only for firm matches. Not all rows give a size; the values are once, few, many and, for expanded clones, a class.

TRBD1,NA,TRBV19,TRBJ1-2,CASSGGQGAYGYTF,TGTGCCAGTAGTGGGGGCCAGGGGGCCTATGGCTACACCTTC
TRBD1,NA,TRBV2,TRBJ1-2,CASNPTGTYGYTF,TGTGCCAGCAACCCGACAGGGACCTATGGCTACACCTTC
NA,NA,TRBV21-1,TRBJ2-1,CASSKGQLYNEQFF,TGTGCCAGCAGCAAGGGACAACTCTACAATGAGCAGTTCTTC
TRBD2,NA,TRBV5-4,TRBJ2-1,CASSLGTSGNPAYNEQFF,TGTGCCAGCAGCTTGGGGACTAGCGGGAACCCCGCCTACAATGAGCAGTTCTTC
NA,NA,TRBV5-1,TRBJ2-7,CASSADYYEQYF,TGCGCCAGCAGCGCAGACTACTACGAGCAGTACTTC
NA,NA,TRBV27,TRBJ2-7,CASSFRFDRTYEQYF,TGTGCCAGCAGTTTTCGTTTTGACAGGACCTACGAGCAGTACTTC
NA,NA,TRBV5-1,TRBJ2-1,CASSVLPPGGYNEQFF,TGCGCCAGCAGCGTACTCCCCCCCGGGGGCTACAATGAGCAGTTCTTC
NA,NA,TRBV7-2,TRBJ2-1,CASSLGPTGYGQFF,TGTGCCAGCAGCTTGGGCCCGACAGGCTATGGGCAGTTCTTC
NA,NA,TRBV4-2,TRBJ1-2,CASSQGAEMVLLGYTF,TGTGCCAGCAGCCAAGGGGCAGAGATGGTCCTTTTGGGCTACACCTTC
NA,NA,TRBV7-2,TRBJ2-7,CASSLYYGAYEQYF,TGTGCCAGCAGCTTATATTACGGAGCCTACGAGCAGTACTTC
NA,NA,TRBV5-1,TRBJ2-7,CASSLERVSYEQYF,TGCGCCAGCAGCTTGGAGCGGGTCTCCTACGAGCAGTACTTC
TRBD2,NA,TRBV11-2,TRBJ2-7,CASRPGLAGGTSYEQYF,TGTGCCAGCAGGCCGGGACTAGCGGGAGGCACCTCCTACGAGCAGTACTTC
TRBD2,few,TRBV2,TRBJ2-1,CASSDRGLAAYNEQFF,TGTGCCAGCAGTGATCGGGGACTAGCGGCCTACAATGAGCAGTTCTTC
NA,NA,TRBV3-1/TRBV3-2,TRBJ2-5,CASSPLRETQYF,TGTGCCAGCAGCCCACTCCGTGAGACCCAGTACTTC
NA,few,TRBV30,TRBJ1-5,CAWQTDAGQPQHF,TGTGCCTGGCAGACAGATGCGGGGCAGCCCCAGCATTTT
TRBD1,few,TRBV7-8,TRBJ1-2,CASSSYLGQAYGYTF,TGTGCCAGCAGCTCCTACCTAGGACAGGCCTATGGCTACACCTTC
TRBD2,NA,TRBV10-3,TRBJ2-1,CAISELGGRAESYNEQFF,TGTGCCATCAGTGAGCTCGGCGGGAGGGCCGAGTCCTACAATGAGCAGTTCTTC
NA,NA,TRBV9,TRBJ2-1,CASSVVEYNEQFF,TGTGCCAGCAGCGTAGTTGAGTACAATGAGCAGTTCTTC